The rows below give T cell receptor beta chains drawn from one sample of a study of T-cell reconstitution after alpha-beta-depleted transplantation in children. One entry per CDR3 protein, called by TCRdb with MiXCR from the PCR reads. Found here are about 300,000 distinct CDR3 sequences, around 10% of them singletons; the top ten hold 7.5%. Sequences were derived from PBMCs, sampled before TCRalphabeta/CD19-depleted stem cell transplant. Receptors were obtained from a boy under three years old with acute myeloid leukemia, due to receive a stem cell transplant. The CDR3 runs from the conserved cysteine through the conserved F or W. A D gene is named only where the DNA matches it firmly. Clone size is shown for a subset of rows, as once, few, many or a class of expanded clone.

CDR3: CASSLAQRARYEQYF
DNA: TGTGCCAGCAGCTTAGCCCAGCGGGCACGCTACGAGCAGTACTTC
J: TRBJ2-7
size: many
V: TRBV7-9
D: .

CDR3: CASSQDSGFRTSGRDTQYF
DNA: TGCGCCAGCAGCCAAGATTCGGGATTCAGGACTAGCGGGAGAGATACGCAGTATTTT
J: TRBJ2-3
size: many
V: TRBV4-3
D: TRBD2

CDR3: CSAKFGGGNTGELFF
DNA: TGCAGTGCTAAGTTTGGGGGCGGGAACACCGGGGAGCTGTTTTTT
J: TRBJ2-2
size: few
V: TRBV20-1
D: .

CDR3: CSVGVNYGYTF
DNA: TGCAGCGTTGGCGTTAACTATGGCTACACCTTC
J: TRBJ1-2
size: many
V: TRBV29-1
D: .

CDR3: CASSWGATDTQYF
DNA: TGTGCCAGCAGTTGGGGAGCGACAGATACGCAGTATTTT
J: TRBJ2-3
size: many
V: TRBV27
D: .

CDR3: CASSGQARETQYF
DNA: TGTGCCAGCAGTGGACAGGCCCGAGAGACCCAGTACTTC
J: TRBJ2-5
size: many
V: TRBV7-2
D: TRBD1

CDR3: CASSLRTGHSNQPQHF
DNA: TGTGCCAGCAGTCTCCGGACAGGGCATAGCAATCAGCCCCAGCATTTT
J: TRBJ1-5
size: many
V: TRBV12-3/TRBV12-4
D: TRBD1

CDR3: CSAIGTSGADTQYF
DNA: TGCAGTGCTATAGGGACTAGCGGGGCAGATACGCAGTATTTT
J: TRBJ2-3
size: .
V: TRBV20-1
D: TRBD2

CDR3: CASSFGLAGYNEQFF
DNA: TGTGCCAGCAGCTTTGGACTAGCGGGGTATAATGAGCAGTTCTTC
J: TRBJ2-1
size: many
V: TRBV7-2
D: TRBD2

CDR3: CASSRIPGLYEQYF
DNA: TGTGCCAGCAGCAGAATTCCAGGCCTATACGAGCAGTACTTC
J: TRBJ2-7
size: few
V: TRBV5-4
D: .

CDR3: CASSQLRDYTDTQYF
DNA: TGTGCCAGTAGCCAGCTCCGGGACTACACAGATACGCAGTATTTT
J: TRBJ2-3
size: .
V: TRBV19
D: TRBD2

CDR3: CCARATTGSGANVLTF
DNA: TGCTGTGCTAGAGCCACGACAGGGAGCGGGGCCAACGTCCTGACTTTC
J: TRBJ2-6
size: .
V: TRBV20-1
D: TRBD1

CDR3: CASSYTDRGGTDTQYF
DNA: TGTGCCAGCAGCTATACGGACAGGGGAGGCACAGATACGCAGTATTTT
J: TRBJ2-3
size: many
V: TRBV5-5
D: TRBD1

CDR3: CASSLSFRGYEQYF
DNA: TGTGCCAGCAGTTTATCGTTTCGGGGCTACGAGCAGTACTTC
J: TRBJ2-7
size: many
V: TRBV27
D: .

CDR3: CASSFGQSGGYTF
DNA: TGCGCCAGCAGCTTTGGACAGTCGGGAGGCTACACCTTC
J: TRBJ1-2
size: .
V: TRBV5-1
D: .

CDR3: CASSPYIGQIYEQYF
DNA: TGTGCCAGCAGCCCTTACATTGGACAGATCTACGAGCAGTACTTC
J: TRBJ2-7
size: many
V: TRBV7-9
D: .

CDR3: CASSTRHEQYF
DNA: TGTGCCAGTAGTACCCGGCACGAGCAGTACTTC
J: TRBJ2-7
size: many
V: TRBV19
D: .

CDR3: CASSPGQGIETQYF
DNA: TGTGCCAGCAGCCCGGGACAGGGGATTGAGACCCAGTACTTC
J: TRBJ2-5
size: .
V: TRBV3-1
D: TRBD1

CDR3: CASISATANTGELFF
DNA: TGTGCCAGCATTTCGGCGACAGCGAACACCGGGGAGCTGTTTTTT
J: TRBJ2-2
size: many
V: TRBV27
D: .

CDR3: CASSLILGYEQYF
DNA: TGTGCCAGCAGTTTAATCTTGGGCTACGAGCAGTACTTC
J: TRBJ2-7
size: many
V: TRBV28
D: .

CDR3: CSVAATRGGDTQYF
DNA: TGCAGCGTTGCCGCGACTAGGGGTGGAGATACGCAGTATTTT
J: TRBJ2-3
size: many
V: TRBV29-1
D: .

CDR3: CATSDLSAVGNTGELFF
DNA: TGTGCCACCAGTGATTTATCCGCCGTGGGCAACACCGGGGAGCTGTTTTTT
J: TRBJ2-2
size: few
V: TRBV24-1
D: .

CDR3: CASSFVRDNRQPQHF
DNA: TGTGCCAGCAGCTTTGTTCGGGACAACAGGCAGCCCCAGCATTTT
J: TRBJ1-5
size: few
V: TRBV5-6
D: .

CDR3: CASSLGLRLAHSSYNEQFF
DNA: TGTGCCAGCAGCTTAGGCCTCAGACTGGCCCATTCCTCCTACAATGAGCAGTTCTTC
J: TRBJ2-1
size: few
V: TRBV7-8
D: .

CDR3: CASSRTGGGYNEQFF
DNA: TGTGCCAGCAGCCGGACTGGAGGGGGATACAATGAGCAGTTCTTC
J: TRBJ2-1
size: many
V: TRBV28
D: .

CDR3: CASSYPGTLETQYF
DNA: TGTGCCAGCAGTTACCCCGGGACTTTAGAGACCCAGTACTTC
J: TRBJ2-5
size: many
V: TRBV6-5
D: .

CDR3: CASSLGNEQYF
DNA: TGTGCCAGCAGCTTGGGGAACGAGCAGTACTTC
J: TRBJ2-7
size: many
V: TRBV5-1
D: .

CDR3: CASSPRQDSSGANVLTF
DNA: TGTGCCAGCAGCCCCCGACAGGATTCTTCTGGGGCCAACGTCCTGACTTTC
J: TRBJ2-6
size: many
V: TRBV7-9
D: .

CDR3: CASSLRDTYSYEQYF
DNA: TGTGCCAGCAGTCTACGGGACACCTACTCCTACGAGCAGTACTTC
J: TRBJ2-7
size: many
V: TRBV28
D: .

CDR3: CASSLEAGGPSGNTIYF
DNA: TGTGCCAGCAGCTTAGAGGCAGGGGGACCCTCTGGAAACACCATATATTTT
J: TRBJ1-3
size: many
V: TRBV11-2
D: TRBD1

CDR3: CASSGGRDTGELFF
DNA: TGTGCCAGTAGCGGCGGGAGGGACACCGGGGAGCTGTTTTTT
J: TRBJ2-2
size: many
V: TRBV19
D: TRBD2

CDR3: CASSPDGQLNQPQHF
DNA: TGCGCCAGCAGCCCTGATGGACAGCTCAATCAGCCCCAGCATTTT
J: TRBJ1-5
size: many
V: TRBV5-1
D: .

CDR3: CASSPGTKEETQYF
DNA: TGTGCCAGCAGCCCGGGGACTAAGGAAGAGACCCAGTACTTC
J: TRBJ2-5
size: few
V: TRBV3-1
D: TRBD2

CDR3: CASSGTGGTETQYF
DNA: TGCGCCAGCAGCGGGACAGGGGGCACCGAGACCCAGTACTTC
J: TRBJ2-5
size: .
V: TRBV5-1
D: TRBD1

CDR3: CASSPYRGMNTEAFF
DNA: TGTGCCAGCAGTCCCTACAGGGGGATGAACACTGAAGCTTTCTTT
J: TRBJ1-1
size: many
V: TRBV12-3/TRBV12-4
D: TRBD1

CDR3: CSARDTQETQYF
DNA: TGCAGTGCTAGGGACACCCAAGAGACCCAGTACTTC
J: TRBJ2-5
size: many
V: TRBV20-1
D: .

CDR3: CASSPGTSPGETQYF
DNA: TGCGCCAGCAGCCCCGGGACTAGCCCCGGAGAGACCCAGTACTTC
J: TRBJ2-5
size: many
V: TRBV5-1
D: TRBD2

CDR3: CASRKTGGPDGYTF
DNA: TGTGCCAGCAGGAAGACAGGGGGCCCTGACGGCTACACCTTC
J: TRBJ1-2
size: .
V: TRBV28
D: TRBD1

CDR3: CSALNYNEQFF
DNA: TGCAGTGCACTAAACTACAATGAGCAGTTCTTC
J: TRBJ2-1
size: .
V: TRBV20-1
D: .

CDR3: CASSVEGAGTITGELFF
DNA: TGTGCCAGCAGCGTAGAAGGAGCGGGGACTATCACCGGGGAGCTGTTTTTT
J: TRBJ2-2
size: many
V: TRBV9
D: TRBD2

CDR3: CASSYSNTGMSTDTQYF
DNA: TGTGCCAGCAGTTACTCGAATACGGGCATGAGCACAGATACGCAGTATTTT
J: TRBJ2-3
size: many
V: TRBV6-5
D: .

CDR3: CATKGQHNEQFF
DNA: TGTGCCACCAAGGGTCAGCACAATGAGCAGTTCTTC
J: TRBJ2-1
size: many
V: TRBV28
D: .

CDR3: CSARDRQGGSPLHF
DNA: TGCAGTGCTAGAGATCGGCAGGGGGGCTCACCCCTCCACTTT
J: TRBJ1-6
size: many
V: TRBV20-1
D: TRBD1

CDR3: CASETRPDSYNEQFF
DNA: TGTGCCAGCGAGACCCGACCGGACTCCTACAATGAGCAGTTCTTC
J: TRBJ2-1
size: many
V: TRBV11-2
D: .

CDR3: CASSLKETQYF
DNA: TGCGCCAGCAGCTTGAAAGAGACCCAGTACTTC
J: TRBJ2-5
size: many
V: TRBV5-1
D: .

CDR3: CASSYRGAPGNTIYF
DNA: TGTGCCAGCAGTTACCGGGGGGCGCCTGGAAACACCATATATTTT
J: TRBJ1-3
size: few
V: TRBV6-5
D: .

CDR3: CSASPPRLFKNIQYF
DNA: TGCAGTGCTAGCCCTCCCAGATTATTCAAAAACATTCAGTACTTC
J: TRBJ2-4
size: many
V: TRBV20-1
D: .

CDR3: CASSRIRTGLSPGANVLTF
DNA: TGTGCCAGCAGCCGAATCCGGACAGGCCTGTCTCCTGGGGCCAACGTCCTGACTTTC
J: TRBJ2-6
size: few
V: TRBV11-2
D: TRBD1

CDR3: CAISESIAGAGYQETQYF
DNA: TGTGCCATCAGTGAGTCGATAGCGGGGGCCGGGTACCAAGAGACCCAGTACTTC
J: TRBJ2-5
size: many
V: TRBV10-3
D: TRBD2

CDR3: CASSLGQGVSTDTQYF
DNA: TGCGCCAGCAGCCTTGGACAGGGGGTTAGTACAGATACGCAGTATTTT
J: TRBJ2-3
size: few
V: TRBV23-1
D: TRBD1

CDR3: CASSLRSSSYNEQFF
DNA: TGTGCCAGCAGCTTAAGAAGCAGCTCCTACAATGAGCAGTTCTTC
J: TRBJ2-1
size: few
V: TRBV7-9
D: .

CDR3: CSARLAGGPGEQYF
DNA: TGCAGTGCTAGACTAGCGGGAGGGCCAGGCGAGCAGTACTTC
J: TRBJ2-7
size: many
V: TRBV20-1
D: TRBD2

CDR3: CASSLSPVAGGWNEQFF
DNA: TGTGCCAGCAGCCTCTCCCCGGTAGCGGGGGGGTGGAATGAGCAGTTCTTC
J: TRBJ2-1
size: few
V: TRBV7-2
D: TRBD2